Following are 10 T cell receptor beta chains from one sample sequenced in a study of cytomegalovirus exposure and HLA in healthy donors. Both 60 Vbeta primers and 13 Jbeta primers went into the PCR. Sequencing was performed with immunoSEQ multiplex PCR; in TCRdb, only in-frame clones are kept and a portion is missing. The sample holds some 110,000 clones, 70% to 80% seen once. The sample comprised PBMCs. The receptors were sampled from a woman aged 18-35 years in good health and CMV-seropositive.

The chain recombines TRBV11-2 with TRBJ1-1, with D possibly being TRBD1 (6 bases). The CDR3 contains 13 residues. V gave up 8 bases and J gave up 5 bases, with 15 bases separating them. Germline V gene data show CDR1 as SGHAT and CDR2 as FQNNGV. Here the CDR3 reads CASGVGARTEAFF. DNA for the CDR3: TGTGCCAGCGGGGTGGGGGCGAGAACTGAAGCTTTCTTT.

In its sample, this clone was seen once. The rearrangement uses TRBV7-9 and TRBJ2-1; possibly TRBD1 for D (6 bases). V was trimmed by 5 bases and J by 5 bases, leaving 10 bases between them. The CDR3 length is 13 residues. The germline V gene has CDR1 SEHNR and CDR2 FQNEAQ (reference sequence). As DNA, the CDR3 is TGTGCCAGCAGCCCCGAGGGGGACAATGAGCAGTTCTTC. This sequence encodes CASSPEGDNEQFF.

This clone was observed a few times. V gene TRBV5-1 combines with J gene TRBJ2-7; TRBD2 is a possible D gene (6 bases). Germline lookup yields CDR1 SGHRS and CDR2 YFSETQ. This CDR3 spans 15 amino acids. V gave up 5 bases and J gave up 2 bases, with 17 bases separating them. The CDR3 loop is CASRISGVGTYEQYF. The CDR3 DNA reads TGCGCCAGCAGAATCTCGGGGGTAGGGACCTACGAGCAGTACTTC.

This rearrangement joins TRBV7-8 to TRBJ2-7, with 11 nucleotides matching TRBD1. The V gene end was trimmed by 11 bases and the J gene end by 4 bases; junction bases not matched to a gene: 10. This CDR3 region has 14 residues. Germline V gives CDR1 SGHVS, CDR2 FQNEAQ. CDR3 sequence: CAAPRGQGAYEQYF. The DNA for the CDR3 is TGTGCCGCCCCGAGAGGACAGGGGGCTTACGAGCAGTACTTC. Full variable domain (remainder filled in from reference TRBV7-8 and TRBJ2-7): GAGVSQSPRYKVAKRGQDVALRCDPISGHVSLFWYQQALGQGPEFLTYFQNEAQLDKSGLPSDRFFAERPEGSVSTLKIQRTQQEDSAVYLCAAPRGQGAYEQYFGPGTRLTVT.

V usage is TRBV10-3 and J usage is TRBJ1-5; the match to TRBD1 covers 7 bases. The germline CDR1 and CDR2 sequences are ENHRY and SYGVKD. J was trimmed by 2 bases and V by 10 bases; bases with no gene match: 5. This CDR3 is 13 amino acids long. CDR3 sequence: CATGGTGNQPQHF. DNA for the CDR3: TGTGCCACGGGGGGGACAGGCAATCAGCCCCAGCATTTT.

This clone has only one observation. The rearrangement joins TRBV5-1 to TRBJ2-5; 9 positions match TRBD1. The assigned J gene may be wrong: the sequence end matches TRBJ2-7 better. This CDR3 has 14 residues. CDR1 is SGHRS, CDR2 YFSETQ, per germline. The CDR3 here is CASSSSGQGYEQYF. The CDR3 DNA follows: TGCGCCAGCAGCTCTTCGGGACAGGGCTACGAGCAGTACTTC.

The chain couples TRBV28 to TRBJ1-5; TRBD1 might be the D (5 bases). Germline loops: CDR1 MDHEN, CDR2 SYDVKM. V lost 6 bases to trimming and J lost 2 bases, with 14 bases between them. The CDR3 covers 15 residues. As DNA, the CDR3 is TGTGCCAGCAGCCCGGGGGTGCGGGGCAATCAGCCCCAGCATTTT. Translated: CASSPGVRGNQPQHF.

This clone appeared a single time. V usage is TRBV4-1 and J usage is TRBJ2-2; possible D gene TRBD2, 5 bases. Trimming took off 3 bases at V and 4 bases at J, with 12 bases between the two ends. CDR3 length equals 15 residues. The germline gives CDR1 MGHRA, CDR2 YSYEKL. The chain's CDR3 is CASSQQDSITGELFF. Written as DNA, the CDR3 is TGCGCCAGCAGCCAGCAGGACTCTATCACCGGGGAGCTGTTTTTT.

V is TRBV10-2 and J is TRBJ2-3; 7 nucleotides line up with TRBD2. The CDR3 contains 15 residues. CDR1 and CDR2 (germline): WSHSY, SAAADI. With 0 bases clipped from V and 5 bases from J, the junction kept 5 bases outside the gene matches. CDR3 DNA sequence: TGCGCCAGCAGTGAGTCGACGGGCGGGAGAGATACGCAGTATTTT. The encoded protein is CASSESTGGRDTQYF.

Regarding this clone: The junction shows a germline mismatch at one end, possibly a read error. CDR3 loop: CSSSPGGNQPQHF. The CDR3 DNA is TGTTCCAGCAGCCCAGGGGGGAATCAGCCCCAGCATTTT. The rearrangement links TRBV7-9 to TRBJ1-5; 7 bases match TRBD1. The CDR3 loop spans 13 amino acids. Germline V gene sequence: CDR1 SEHNR, CDR2 FQNEAQ (reference sequence). Full variable domain (outside the CDR3, taken from reference TRBV7-9 and TRBJ1-5): DTGVSQNPRHKITKRGQNVTFRCDPISEHNRLYWYRQTLGQGPEFLTYFQNEAQLEKSRLLSDRFSAERPKGSFSTLEIQRTEQGDSAMYLCSSSPGGNQPQHFGDGTRLSIL.